The rows below give T cell receptor beta chains drawn from one sample of a study of OX40 agonist ivuxolimab in advanced cancers. The assay was immunoSEQ multiplex PCR, and TCRdb's table has in-frame clones only and misses some. The sample yields tens of thousands of clones, roughly 80% seen once. The specimen was CD4+ or CD8+ T cells sorted from blood, collected in a trial of the OX40 agonist ivuxolimab. The source of these receptors is an adult with an advanced solid tumor such as melanoma, head and neck, liver or kidney cancer. Both conserved end residues are part of each CDR3. The order of the fields is J gene, clone size, V gene, CDR3 protein. Expanded clones get a size class; other rows say once, few or many, or leave the size out.

J gene: TRBJ1-2; clone size: once; V gene: TRBV10-3; CDR3 protein: CAISERQEGGYTF
J gene: TRBJ1-2; clone size: few; V gene: TRBV18; CDR3 protein: CASSPRGETSYGYTF
J gene: TRBJ1-2; clone size: -; V gene: TRBV18; CDR3 protein: CASSSTTGPGGYTF
J gene: TRBJ2-7; clone size: -; V gene: TRBV18; CDR3 protein: CASSPSSREQYF
J gene: TRBJ1-3; clone size: -; V gene: TRBV27; CDR3 protein: CASRPTGTGNTIYF
J gene: TRBJ1-5; clone size: -; V gene: TRBV7-8; CDR3 protein: CASSLGQGSNQPQHF
J gene: TRBJ2-7; clone size: -; V gene: TRBV5-1; CDR3 protein: CASSRLETGGYEQYF
J gene: TRBJ1-1; clone size: -; V gene: TRBV7-2; CDR3 protein: CASSRTQNTEAFF
J gene: TRBJ2-5; clone size: few; V gene: TRBV18; CDR3 protein: CASSPPTQETQYF
J gene: TRBJ1-5; clone size: -; V gene: TRBV5-8; CDR3 protein: CASSSLPNRVGSNQPQHF
J gene: TRBJ2-7; clone size: -; V gene: TRBV6-1; CDR3 protein: CASRETGTGTYEQYF
J gene: TRBJ2-1; clone size: -; V gene: TRBV7-2; CDR3 protein: CASSSSYEQFF
J gene: TRBJ2-7; clone size: few; V gene: TRBV6-5; CDR3 protein: CASSLGGPGDEQYF
J gene: TRBJ1-1; clone size: once; V gene: TRBV4-1; CDR3 protein: CASGQGDRGPEAFF
J gene: TRBJ2-7; clone size: -; V gene: TRBV5-1; CDR3 protein: CASSLRTPPGNEQYF
J gene: TRBJ2-1; clone size: -; V gene: TRBV10-3; CDR3 protein: CAISESEASGDYNEQFF
J gene: TRBJ1-1; clone size: -; V gene: TRBV7-8; CDR3 protein: CASSSHMNTEAFF